This T cell receptor (beta chain) was sequenced in a study of T cells in Graves' hyperthyroidism and ophthalmopathy. Study details: Any treatment followed the collection of peripheral blood at initial diagnosis.

Researchers amplified the TCR beta CDR3 regions from RNA transcripts. First-round RT-PCR targeting the TCR CDR3 was performed with the HTBI primer set. Via MiXCR, TCRdb re-called the multiplex PCR reads, giving one row per CDR3 protein. This sample yields hundreds of thousands of distinct CDR3 sequences, of which approximately 15% are seen a single time; roughly 24% belongs to the top ten. This clonotype was counted only a few times. Its specificity is not known. Regarding the study as a whole: Ophthalmopathy was predicted by the model a median of 6.5 months ahead of onset. Blood held most thyroid clonotypes expanded above 0.001 frequency.

Lactation, pregnancy, other autoimmune disease or uncontrolled infection excluded patients. This clonotype was obtained from a woman aged 25-40 years with Graves' hyperthyroidism. Sequenced material: blood.

CDR3 loop: CSAISPSGLGHTDTQYF. The CDR3, as DNA: TGCAGTGCTATCTCCCCCTCCGGACTAGGGCACACAGATACGCAGTATTTT. The chain uses TRBV20-1 and TRBJ2-3; 7 nucleotides align to TRBD2. Germline trimming cut 4 bases from V and 2 bases from J; bases unmatched to any gene: 15. Germline assignment: CDR1 DFQATT and CDR2 SNEGSKA (reference sequence). The CDR3 loop spans 17 amino acids.